Here is one T cell receptor beta chain with its context. Seattle cases were enrolled at active infection and followed longitudinally. Authors' methods: Nucleated cell counts were estimated from reference gene primer amplification. Sequencing was performed with immunoSEQ multiplex PCR; in TCRdb, only in-frame clones are kept and a portion is missing. V and J calls plus clone size are reproduced from that table; the DNA served to infer D and trimming. The table has 60,000 or so clones, roughly 84% seen once. This sample was included in a study of blood T cell repertoires in COVID-19. Study background: Acute and convalescent COVID-19 samples came from the United States, Italy and Spain. T cells, B-cell-depleted T cells, or PBMCs provided the cDNA or gDNA that served as material.

Germline V gene data show CDR1 as LNHDA and CDR2 as SQIVND (reference sequence). V dropped 6 bases and J dropped 4; count of bases not matched to a gene: 7. This CDR3 is built from 15 residues. The V call is TRBV19, the J call TRBJ2-7, with 12 bases that match TRBD2. This clonotype originated in a man aged 25 to 45 with COVID-19, enrolled during active disease. Sample: peripheral blood. CDR3 in amino acids: CASRPGTSGFYEQYF. The CDR3 DNA reads TGTGCCAGTAGACCAGGGACTAGCGGGTTTTACGAGCAGTACTTC.